This entry is about one T cell receptor (beta chain). This sample was included in a study of blood T cell repertoires in COVID-19. Whole-study context: Acute-phase and convalescent COVID-19 samples originated in the United States, Italy and Spain. In each case, the material was cDNA or gDNA derived from T cells, B-cell-depleted T cells, or PBMCs.

The CDR3 covers 17 residues. Trimming left V 6 bases short and J 1 base short, with 19 bases between. Per the germline V gene, CDR1 is SNHLY and CDR2 is FYNNEI. As originally analysed: By means of reference gene primer amplification, nucleated cell counts were estimated. Assay: immunoSEQ multiplex PCR; the TCRdb copy retains only in-frame clones and omits some. V and J calls and clone size are as listed in that table; D and trimming were resolved from the DNA. The profile covers roughly 230,000 clones, with approximately 84% appearing a single time and 4% taken by the ten largest. This receptor was taken from a man aged 50 to 59 with acute or convalescent COVID-19. The gene calls are TRBV2 and TRBJ1-5; the D gene is possibly TRBD1 (5 bases). The sequenced sample was peripheral blood. CDR3 region: CASSAGQGLLSNQPQHF. The CDR3 DNA is TGTGCCAGCAGCGCCGGCCAGGGCCTCCTCAGCAATCAGCCCCAGCATTTT.